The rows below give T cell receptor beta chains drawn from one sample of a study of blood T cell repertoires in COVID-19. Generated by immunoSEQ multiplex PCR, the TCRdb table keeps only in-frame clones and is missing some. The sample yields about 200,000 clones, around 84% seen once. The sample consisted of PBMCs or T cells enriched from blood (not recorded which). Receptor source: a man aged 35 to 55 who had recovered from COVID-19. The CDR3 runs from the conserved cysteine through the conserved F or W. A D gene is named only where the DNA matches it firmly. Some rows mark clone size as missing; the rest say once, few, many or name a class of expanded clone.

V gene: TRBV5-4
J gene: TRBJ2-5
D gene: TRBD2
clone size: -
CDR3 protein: CASSLVVGLAGVETQYF
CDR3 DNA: TGTGCCAGCAGCTTGGTAGTCGGACTAGCGGGAGTAGAGACCCAGTACTTC

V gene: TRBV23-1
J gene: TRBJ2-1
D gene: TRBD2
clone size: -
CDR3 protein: CASSQSMLWRGGSNEQFF
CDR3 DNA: TGCGCCAGCAGTCAATCGATGCTTTGGCGGGGGGGTAGCAATGAGCAGTTCTTC

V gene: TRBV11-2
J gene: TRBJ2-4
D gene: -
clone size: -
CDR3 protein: CASSSQSSGIQYF
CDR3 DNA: TGTGCCAGCAGCTCACAAAGTTCGGGCATTCAGTACTTC

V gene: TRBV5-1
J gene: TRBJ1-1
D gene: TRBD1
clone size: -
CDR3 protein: CASSWGTGDTEAFF
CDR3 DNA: TGCGCCAGCAGCTGGGGGACAGGTGACACTGAAGCTTTCTTT

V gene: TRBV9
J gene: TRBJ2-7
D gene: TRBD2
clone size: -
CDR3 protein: CASSPRTSGYYEQYF
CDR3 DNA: TGTGCCAGCAGCCCTAGGACTAGCGGGTATTACGAGCAGTACTTC

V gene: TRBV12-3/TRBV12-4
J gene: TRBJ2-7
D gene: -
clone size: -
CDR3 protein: CASSSSSYEQYF
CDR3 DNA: TGTGCCAGCAGCTCTAGCTCCTACGAGCAGTACTTC

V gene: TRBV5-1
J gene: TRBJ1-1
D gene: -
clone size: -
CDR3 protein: CASSLALGEGKAFF
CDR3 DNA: TGCGCCAGCAGCTTGGCCCTGGGGGAGGGGAAAGCTTTCTTT

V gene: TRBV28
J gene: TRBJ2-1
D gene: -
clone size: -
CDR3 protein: CASRRSRSSYNEQFF
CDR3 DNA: TGTGCCAGCAGAAGATCCAGATCCTCCTACAATGAGCAGTTCTTC

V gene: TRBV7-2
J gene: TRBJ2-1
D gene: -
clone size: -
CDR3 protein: CASSASRSSGNEQFF
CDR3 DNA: TGTGCCAGCAGCGCTAGCAGGAGTTCGGGTAATGAGCAGTTCTTC

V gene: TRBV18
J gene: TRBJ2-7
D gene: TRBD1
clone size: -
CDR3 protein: CASSLRDRSYEQYF
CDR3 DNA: TGTGCCAGCTCACTTCGGGACAGATCCTACGAGCAGTACTTC

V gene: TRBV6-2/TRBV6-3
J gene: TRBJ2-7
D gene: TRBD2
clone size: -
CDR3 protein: CASSLPGLAGISYEQYF
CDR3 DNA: TGTGCCAGCAGTCTGCCTGGACTAGCGGGGATCTCCTACGAGCAGTACTTC

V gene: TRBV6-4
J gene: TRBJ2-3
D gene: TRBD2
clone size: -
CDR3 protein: CASSDIAGEGTDTQYF
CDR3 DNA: TGTGCCAGCAGTGACATAGCGGGAGAGGGCACAGATACGCAGTATTTT

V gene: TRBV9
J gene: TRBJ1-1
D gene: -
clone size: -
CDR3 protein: CASSVGGAPLMNTEAFF
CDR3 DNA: TGTGCCAGCAGCGTAGGAGGAGCGCCCCTAATGAACACTGAAGCTTTCTTT

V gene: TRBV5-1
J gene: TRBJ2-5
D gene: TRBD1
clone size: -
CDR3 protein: CASSLVGTGYKETQYF
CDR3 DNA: TGCGCCAGCAGCTTGGTGGGGACAGGATATAAAGAGACCCAGTACTTC

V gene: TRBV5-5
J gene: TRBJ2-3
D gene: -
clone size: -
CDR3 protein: CASSLTVITDTQYF
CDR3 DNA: TGTGCCAGCAGCTTGACAGTTATCACAGATACGCAGTATTTT

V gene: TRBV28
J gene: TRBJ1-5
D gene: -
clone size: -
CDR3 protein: CASRGVSDQPQHF
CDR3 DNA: TGTGCCAGCCGGGGAGTCAGCGATCAGCCCCAGCATTTT

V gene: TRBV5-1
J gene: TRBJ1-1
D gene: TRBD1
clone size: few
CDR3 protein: CASSLDRGSNTEAFF
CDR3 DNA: TGCGCCAGCAGCCTCGACAGGGGGAGTAACACTGAAGCTTTCTTT

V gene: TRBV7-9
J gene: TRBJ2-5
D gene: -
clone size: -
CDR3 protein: CASSPYGQETQYF
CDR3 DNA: TGTGCCAGCAGCCCTTACGGCCAAGAGACCCAGTACTTC

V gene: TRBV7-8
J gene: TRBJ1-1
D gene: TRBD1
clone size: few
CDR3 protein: CASSWDSQGTEAFF
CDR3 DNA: TGTGCCAGCAGCTGGGACAGTCAGGGGACTGAAGCTTTCTTT

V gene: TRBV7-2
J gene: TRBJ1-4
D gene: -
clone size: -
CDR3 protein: CASSLGGAGNEKLFF
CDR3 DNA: TGTGCCAGCAGCTTAGGTGGCGCAGGGAATGAAAAACTGTTTTTT

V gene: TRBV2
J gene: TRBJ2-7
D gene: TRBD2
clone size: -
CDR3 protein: CASTPGGVAGSYEQYF
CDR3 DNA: TGTGCCAGCACCCCAGGCGGGGTAGCGGGATCCTACGAGCAGTACTTC

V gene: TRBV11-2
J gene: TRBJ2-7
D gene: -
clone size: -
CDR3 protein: CASKAPGWSYEQYF
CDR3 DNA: TGTGCCAGCAAGGCCCCAGGTTGGTCCTACGAGCAGTACTTC

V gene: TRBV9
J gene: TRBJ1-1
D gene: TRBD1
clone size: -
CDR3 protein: CASSPPQGPTEAFF
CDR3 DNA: TGTGCCAGCAGCCCCCCACAGGGGCCCACTGAAGCTTTCTTT

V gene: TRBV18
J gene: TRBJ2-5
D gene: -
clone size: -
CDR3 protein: CASSPGEVGETQYF
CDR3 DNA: TGTGCCAGCTCACCCGGAGAGGTTGGAGAGACCCAGTACTTC

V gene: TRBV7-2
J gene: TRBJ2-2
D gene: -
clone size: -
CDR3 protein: CASSRMTTNTGELFF
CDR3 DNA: TGTGCCAGCAGTCGAATGACAACTAACACCGGGGAGCTGTTTTTT

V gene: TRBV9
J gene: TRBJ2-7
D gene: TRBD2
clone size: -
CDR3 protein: CASSVVRGTSGIYSYEQYF
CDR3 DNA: TGTGCCAGCAGCGTAGTTCGTGGGACTAGCGGCATTTACTCCTACGAGCAGTACTTC

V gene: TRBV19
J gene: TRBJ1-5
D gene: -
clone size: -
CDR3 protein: CASMGINFPQGTGNQPQHF
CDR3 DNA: TGTGCCAGTATGGGAATCAATTTCCCACAGGGAACTGGCAATCAGCCCCAGCATTTT

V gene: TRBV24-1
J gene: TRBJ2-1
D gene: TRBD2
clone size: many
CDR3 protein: CATSDLERDHNEQFF
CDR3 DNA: TGTGCCACCAGTGATTTGGAGCGGGACCACAATGAGCAGTTCTTC

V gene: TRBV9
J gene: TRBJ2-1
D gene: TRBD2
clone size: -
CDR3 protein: CASSPSGGDNEQFF
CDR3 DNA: TGTGCCAGCAGCCCTAGCGGGGGCGACAATGAGCAGTTCTTC

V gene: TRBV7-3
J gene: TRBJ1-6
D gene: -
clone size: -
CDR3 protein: CASSTGQGNSPLHF
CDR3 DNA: TGTGCCAGCAGCACAGGACAAGGCAATTCACCCCTCCACTTT

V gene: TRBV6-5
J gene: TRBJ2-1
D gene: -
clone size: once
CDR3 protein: CASGLGVDEQFF
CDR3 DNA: TGTGCCAGCGGGCTAGGGGTCGATGAGCAGTTCTTC

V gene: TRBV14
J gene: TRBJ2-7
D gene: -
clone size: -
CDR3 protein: CASSKLGVGSYEQYF
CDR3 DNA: TGTGCCAGCAGCAAGTTGGGAGTAGGCTCCTACGAGCAGTACTTC

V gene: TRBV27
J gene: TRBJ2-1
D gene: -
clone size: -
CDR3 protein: CASSLSSLNEQFF
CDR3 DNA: TGTGCCAGCAGTTTATCTAGCCTCAATGAGCAGTTCTTC

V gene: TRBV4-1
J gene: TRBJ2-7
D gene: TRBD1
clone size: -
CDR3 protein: CASSQGTGGYLGYEQYF
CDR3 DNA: TGCGCCAGCAGCCAAGGGACAGGGGGCTATCTGGGCTACGAGCAGTACTTC

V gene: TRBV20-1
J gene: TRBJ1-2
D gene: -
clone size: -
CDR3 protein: CSARGAYGYTF
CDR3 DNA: TGCAGTGCTAGAGGCGCGTATGGCTACACCTTC

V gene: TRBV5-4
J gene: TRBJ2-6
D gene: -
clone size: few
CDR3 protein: CASSLQGRGANVLTF
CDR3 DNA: TGTGCCAGCAGCTTGCAGGGGCGGGGGGCCAACGTCCTGACTTTC

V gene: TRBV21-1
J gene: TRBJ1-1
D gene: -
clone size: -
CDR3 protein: CASSKAGTANTEAFF
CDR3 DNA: TGTGCCAGCAGCAAAGCTGGGACAGCGAACACTGAAGCTTTCTTT

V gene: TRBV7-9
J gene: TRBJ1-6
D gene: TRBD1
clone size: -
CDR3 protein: CASSSQATGNSPLHF
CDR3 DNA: TGTGCCAGCAGCAGCCAGGCGACAGGGAATTCACCCCTCCACTTT

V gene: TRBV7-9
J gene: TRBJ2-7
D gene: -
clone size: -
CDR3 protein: CASSLYFEQYF
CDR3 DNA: TGTGCCAGCAGCTTATATTTTGAGCAGTACTTC

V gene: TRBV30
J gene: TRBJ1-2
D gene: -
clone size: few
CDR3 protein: CACGGARGYTF
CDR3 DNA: TGTGCCTGCGGGGGAGCAAGGGGCTACACCTTC

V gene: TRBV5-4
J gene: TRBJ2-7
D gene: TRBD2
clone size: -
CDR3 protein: CASSYGTSGYEQYF
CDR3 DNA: TGTGCCAGCAGCTATGGGACTAGCGGTTACGAGCAGTACTTC

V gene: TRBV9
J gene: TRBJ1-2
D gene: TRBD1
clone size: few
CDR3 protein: CASSVGQGSVDYGYTF
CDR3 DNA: TGTGCCAGCAGCGTCGGACAGGGCTCCGTGGACTATGGCTACACCTTC

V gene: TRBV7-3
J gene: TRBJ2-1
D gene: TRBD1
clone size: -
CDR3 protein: CASSLLRTGSYNEQFF
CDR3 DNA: TGTGCCAGCAGCTTACTTCGGACAGGCTCCTACAATGAGCAGTTCTTC

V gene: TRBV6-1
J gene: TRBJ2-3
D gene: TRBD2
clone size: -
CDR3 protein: CASSEGIREGRADTQYF
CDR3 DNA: TGTGCCAGCAGTGAAGGAATCCGGGAGGGCAGGGCAGATACGCAGTATTTT

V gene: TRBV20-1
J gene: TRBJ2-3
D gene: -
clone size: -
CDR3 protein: CSARRDTQYF
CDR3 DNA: TGCAGTGCCAGACGAGATACGCAGTATTTT

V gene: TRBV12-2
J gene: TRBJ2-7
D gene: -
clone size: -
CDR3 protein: CASRLGPLYEQYF
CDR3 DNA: TGTGCAAGTCGCTTAGGGCCCCTCTACGAGCAGTACTTC

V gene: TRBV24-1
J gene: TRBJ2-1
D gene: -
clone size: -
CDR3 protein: CATSERGLPNEQFF
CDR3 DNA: TGTGCCACCAGTGAGCGGGGACTGCCGAATGAGCAGTTCTTC

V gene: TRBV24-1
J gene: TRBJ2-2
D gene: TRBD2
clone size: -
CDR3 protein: CATSGLAGVGELFF
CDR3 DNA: TGTGCCACCAGCGGACTAGCGGGAGTTGGGGAGCTGTTTTTT

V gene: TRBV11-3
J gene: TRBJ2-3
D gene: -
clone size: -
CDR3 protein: CASSLRGSTDTQYF
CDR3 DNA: TGTGCCAGCAGCTTACGGGGAAGCACAGATACGCAGTATTTT

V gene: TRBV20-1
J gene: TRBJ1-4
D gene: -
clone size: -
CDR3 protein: CSASHTIATNEKLFF
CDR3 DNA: TGCAGTGCTAGTCACACTATTGCAACTAATGAAAAACTGTTTTTT

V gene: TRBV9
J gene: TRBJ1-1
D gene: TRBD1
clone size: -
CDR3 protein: CASSPGDRQNTEAFF
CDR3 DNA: TGTGCCAGCAGCCCCGGGGACAGACAGAACACTGAAGCTTTCTTT

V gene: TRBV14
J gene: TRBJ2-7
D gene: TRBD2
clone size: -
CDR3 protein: CASSHRLAGSSYEQYF
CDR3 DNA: TGTGCCAGCAGCCACCGATTAGCGGGTAGCTCCTACGAGCAGTACTTC

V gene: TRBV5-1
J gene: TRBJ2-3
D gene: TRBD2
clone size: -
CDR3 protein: CASSFGLVSSTDTQYF
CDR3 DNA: TGCGCCAGCAGCTTCGGACTAGTCTCTAGCACAGATACGCAGTATTTT

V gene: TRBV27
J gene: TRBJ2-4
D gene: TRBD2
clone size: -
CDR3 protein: CASSLSSGRAGAKNIQYF
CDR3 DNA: TGTGCCAGCAGTTTATCTAGCGGGAGGGCTGGGGCCAAAAACATTCAGTACTTC

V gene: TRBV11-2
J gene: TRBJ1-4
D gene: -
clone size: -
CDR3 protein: CASSLVGTTTNEKLFF
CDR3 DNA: TGTGCCAGCAGCTTAGTTGGGACTACAACTAATGAAAAACTGTTTTTT

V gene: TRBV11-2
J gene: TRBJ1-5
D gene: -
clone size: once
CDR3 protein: CASSPTDDSNQPQHF
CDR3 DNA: TGTGCCAGCAGCCCGACAGATGATAGCAATCAGCCCCAGCATTTT

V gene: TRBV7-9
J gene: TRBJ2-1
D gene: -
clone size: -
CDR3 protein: CASSRGAGSSYNEQFF
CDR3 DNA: TGTGCCAGCAGCCGCGGGGCGGGGAGCTCCTACAATGAGCAGTTCTTC